This TCR beta chain comes out of a study of OX40 agonist ivuxolimab in advanced cancers. Findings of the study overall: Mean expanded clone counts were higher in CD8+ than CD4+ T cells.

This clone has only one observation. Its antigen is not known. Libraries were prepared by immunoSEQ multiplex PCR; TCRdb keeps only in-frame clonotypes and omits some of them. In the table there are roughly 80,000 clones, about 81% of which are singletons. Germline V gene sequence: CDR1 LNHDA, CDR2 SQIVND (reference sequence). The CDR3 length is 15 residues. V shed 4 bases and J shed 6 bases, with 15 bases lying between them. The genes are TRBV19 and TRBJ2-2, with D possibly TRBD1 on 5 matching bases. The material was CD4+ or CD8+ T cells sorted from blood, obtained in a trial of the OX40 agonist ivuxolimab. The clonotype comes from an adult with an advanced solid tumor such as melanoma, head and neck, liver or kidney cancer. The CDR3 spells CASSTAQGKAGELFF. The DNA for the CDR3 is TGTGCCAGTAGTACGGCGCAGGGTAAAGCCGGGGAGCTGTTTTTT.